What follows are 8 T cell receptor beta chains derived from one specimen sequenced in a study of T and B cells in COVID-19 patients (dated by TCRdb to about 2020). Genomic DNA extracted from blood was used in amounts of about 250-550 ng for amplification of TRB repertoires. The listed sequencing device is Illumina MiSeq. Multiplex PCR with BIOMED2 TRB-A/B primer pools was used to amplify TRB rearrangements. In TCRdb, the public reads were trimmed at Q25 with fastp and aligned with MiXCR, with productive beta chains retained. Each entry is one CDR3 protein sequence, shown with its most common DNA and genes. The table for this sample lists over 15,000 distinct CDR3 sequences; around 35% of them were counted only once. Approximately 16% of the sample is in the top ten clones. The sequenced material came from blood. The origin of the receptors is a human donor with active COVID-19.

J is TRBJ1-1 and V is TRBV19; D may be TRBD1 (5 bases). The length of the CDR3 is 15 residues. V dropped 11 bases and J dropped 4 bases, with 23 bases sitting between them. Germline V gene lookup returns CDR1 LNHDA and CDR2 SQIVND (reference sequence). The chain's CDR3 is CACRKRQGTGTEAFF. DNA for the CDR3: TGTGCCTGTCGGAAGCGGCAGGGAACGGGCACTGAAGCTTTCTTT.

The chain combines TRBV13 with TRBJ2-3; 14 bases are a match to TRBD2. Germline trimming cut 5 bases from V and 6 bases from J; bases unmatched to any gene: 19. In germline, CDR1 is PRHDT, CDR2 FYEKMQ (reference sequence). This CDR3 is 20 amino acids long. Here the CDR3 DNA reads TGTGCCAGCAGCCCACAGCCCCCTAGACTAGCGGGGGGGCAAGGGGATACGCAGTATTTT. Protein sequence: CASSPQPPRLAGGQGDTQYF.

This clonotype was observed a handful of times. The chain employs TRBV7-6 and TRBJ2-5; D is uncertain. The V end lost 1 base, the J end lost 4 bases, and 7 bases lay between the germline ends. The CDR3 is 13 residues long. Looked up from germline, CDR1 is SGHVS and CDR2 is FNYEAQ. CDR3 residues: CASSLGPGETQYF. The CDR3 nucleotides are TGTGCCAGCAGCTTAGGTCCGGGAGAGACCCAGTACTTC.

V and J are TRBV13 and TRBJ2-1; 9 bases are a match to TRBD2. The trim removed 9 bases at V and 6 bases at J, leaving 9 bases unmatched. This CDR3 region has 14 residues. Germline values: CDR1 PRHDT, CDR2 FYEKMQ (reference sequence). The CDR3 DNA reads as TGTGCCAGAAGCGAGCGGGGGGCTTCCAATGAGCAGTTCTTC. It is translated as CARSERGASNEQFF.

The V call is TRBV5-6, the J call TRBJ1-1, with TRBD1 as a possible D gene (5 bases). The CDR3 loop spans 15 amino acids. CDR1 SGHDT and CDR2 YYEEEE come from the germline V gene. The V end was cut by 0 bases, the J end by 1 base, with 10 bases between. CDR3 region: CASSLDGGRNTEAFF. As DNA, the CDR3 is TGTGCCAGCAGCTTGGATGGGGGAAGGAACACTGAAGCTTTCTTT. The full variable domain, completed using reference TRBV5-6 and TRBJ1-1, is DAGVTQSPTHLIKTRGQQVTLRCSPKSGHDTVSWYQQALGQGPQFIFQYYEEEERQRGNFPDRFSGHQFPNYSSELNVNALLLGDSALYLCASSLDGGRNTEAFFGQGTRLTVV.

Relative to its sample, this clonotype is medium-sized. The chain carries TRBV19 and TRBJ2-7, with D tentatively TRBD1 or TRBD2 (7 bases each). CDR3 size: 14 residues. Germline V CDR1 and CDR2: LNHDA, SQIVND (reference sequence). Trimming pared 5 bases from V and 2 bases from J, leaving 13 bases between. In DNA, the CDR3 is TGTGCCAGTAGTCAGGGGGGGTCGACCTACGAGCAGTACTTC. Translated: CASSQGGSTYEQYF.

This clonotype was counted between two and nine times. The chain has TRBV6-5 and TRBJ1-3; 10 bases line up with TRBD1. CDR3 size: 16 residues. Trimming at V came to 6 bases and at J to 1 base, leaving 6 bases not matched to a gene. The V gene's germline CDR1 is MNHEY and CDR2 SVGAGI. CDR3 sequence: CASRLTGGVSGNTIYF. The CDR3 DNA follows: TGTGCCAGCAGGTTGACAGGGGGCGTTTCTGGAAACACCATATATTTT.

This clonotype was detected a few times. The gene calls are TRBV6-5 and TRBJ2-2; D gene ambiguous. Per the germline V gene, CDR1 is MNHEY and CDR2 is SVGAGI. The length of the CDR3 is 13 residues. The V and J ends lost 6 bases and 5 bases respectively, with 10 bases between them. CDR3 nucleotide sequence: TGTGCCAGCAGAGATGACGGGACCGGGGAGCTGTTTTTT. It codes for CASRDDGTGELFF.